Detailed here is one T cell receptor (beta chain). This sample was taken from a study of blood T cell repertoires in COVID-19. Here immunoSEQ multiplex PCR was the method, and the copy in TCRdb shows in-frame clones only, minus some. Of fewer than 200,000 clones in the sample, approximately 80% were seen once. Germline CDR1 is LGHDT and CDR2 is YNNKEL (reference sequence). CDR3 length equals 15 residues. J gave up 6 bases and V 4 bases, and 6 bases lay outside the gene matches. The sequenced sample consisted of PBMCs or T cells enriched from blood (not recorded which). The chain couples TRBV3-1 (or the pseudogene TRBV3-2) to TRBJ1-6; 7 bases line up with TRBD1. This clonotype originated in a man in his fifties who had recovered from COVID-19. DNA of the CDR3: TGTGCCAGCAGCCTTATGGGACAGATTAATTCACCCCTCCACTTT. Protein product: CASSLMGQINSPLHF.